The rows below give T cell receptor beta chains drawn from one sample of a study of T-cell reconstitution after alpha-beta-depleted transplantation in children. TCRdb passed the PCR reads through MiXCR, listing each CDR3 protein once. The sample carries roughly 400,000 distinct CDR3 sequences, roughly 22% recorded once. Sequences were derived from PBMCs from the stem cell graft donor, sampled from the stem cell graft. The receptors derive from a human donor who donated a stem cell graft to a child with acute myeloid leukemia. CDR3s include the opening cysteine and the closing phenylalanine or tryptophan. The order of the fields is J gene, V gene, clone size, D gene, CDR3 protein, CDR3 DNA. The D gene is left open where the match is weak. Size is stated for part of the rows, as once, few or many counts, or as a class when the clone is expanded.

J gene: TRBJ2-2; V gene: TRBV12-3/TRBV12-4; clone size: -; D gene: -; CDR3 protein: CASSTVGEANTGELFF; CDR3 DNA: TGTGCCAGCAGTACCGTCGGGGAGGCGAACACCGGGGAGCTGTTTTTT
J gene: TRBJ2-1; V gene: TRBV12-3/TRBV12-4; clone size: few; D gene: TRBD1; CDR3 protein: CASSMGQGAYNEQFF; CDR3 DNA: TGTGCCAGCAGTATGGGACAGGGGGCTTACAATGAGCAGTTCTTC
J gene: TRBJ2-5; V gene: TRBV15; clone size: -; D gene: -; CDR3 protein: CATSPRRGETQYF; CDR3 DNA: TGTGCCACCAGCCCCAGGAGAGGGGAGACCCAGTACTTC
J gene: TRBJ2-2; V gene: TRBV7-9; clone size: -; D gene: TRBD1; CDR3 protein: CASSLLGTGPTGELFF; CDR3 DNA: TGTGCCAGCAGCCTCCTCGGGACAGGGCCCACCGGGGAGCTGTTTTTT
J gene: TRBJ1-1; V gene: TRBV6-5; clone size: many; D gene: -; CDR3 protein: CASSYSGTGLNTEAFF; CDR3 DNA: TGTGCCAGCAGTTACTCCGGGACGGGGTTGAACACTGAAGCTTTCTTT
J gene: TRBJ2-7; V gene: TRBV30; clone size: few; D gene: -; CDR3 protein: CAWTPGRVVDEQYF; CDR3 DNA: TGTGCCTGGACCCCCGGCAGGGTAGTCGACGAGCAGTACTTC
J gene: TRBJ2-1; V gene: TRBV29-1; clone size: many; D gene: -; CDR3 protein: CSVEASDHNEQFF; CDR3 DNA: TGCAGCGTTGAGGCTAGCGATCACAATGAGCAGTTCTTC
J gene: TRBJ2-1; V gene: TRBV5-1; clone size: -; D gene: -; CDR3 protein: CASSSSRVNYNEQFF; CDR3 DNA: TGCGCCAGCAGCTCCTCCAGGGTTAATTACAATGAGCAGTTCTTC
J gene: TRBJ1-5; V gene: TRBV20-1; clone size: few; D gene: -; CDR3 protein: CSAMTPGRPNQPQHF; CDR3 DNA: TGCAGTGCTATGACACCGGGACGACCCAATCAGCCCCAGCATTTT
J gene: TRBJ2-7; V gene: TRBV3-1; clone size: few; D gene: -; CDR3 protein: CASSQTGVSYYEQYF; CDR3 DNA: TGTGCCAGCAGCCAGACAGGAGTCTCTTACTACGAGCAGTACTTC
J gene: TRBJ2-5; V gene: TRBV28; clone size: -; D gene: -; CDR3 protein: CASSLGSGGAEQETQYF; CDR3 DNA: TGTGCCAGCAGCTTGGGAAGTGGGGGAGCTGAGCAAGAGACCCAGTACTTC
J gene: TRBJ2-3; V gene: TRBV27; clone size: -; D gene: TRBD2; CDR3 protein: CASSFQLAGRTDTQYF; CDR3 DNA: TGTGCCAGCAGTTTCCAGCTAGCGGGTCGCACAGATACGCAGTATTTT
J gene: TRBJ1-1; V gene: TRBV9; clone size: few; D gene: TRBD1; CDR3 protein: CASSPRTGIGNTEAFF; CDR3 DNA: TGTGCCAGCAGCCCTCGGACAGGGATTGGAAACACTGAAGCTTTCTTT
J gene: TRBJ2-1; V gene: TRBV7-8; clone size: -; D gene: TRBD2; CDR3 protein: CASSLAKVAGAYNEQFF; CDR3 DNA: TGTGCCAGCAGCTTAGCGAAGGTAGCGGGGGCCTACAATGAGCAGTTCTTC
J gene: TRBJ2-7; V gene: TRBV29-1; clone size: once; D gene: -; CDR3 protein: CSVHTIDGFSYEQYF; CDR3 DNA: TGCAGCGTTCACACCATCGACGGATTCTCCTACGAGCAGTACTTC
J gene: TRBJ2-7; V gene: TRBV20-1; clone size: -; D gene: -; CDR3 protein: CSARDFRQSLYEQYF; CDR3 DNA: TGCAGTGCTAGAGATTTTCGACAGAGCCTCTACGAGCAGTACTTC
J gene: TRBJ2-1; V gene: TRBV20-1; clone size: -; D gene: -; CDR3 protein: CSAPVVRPGSEQFF; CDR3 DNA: TGCAGTGCTCCCGTGGTCAGACCCGGGAGTGAGCAGTTCTTC
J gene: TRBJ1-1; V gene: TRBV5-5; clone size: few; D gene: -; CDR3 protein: CASSFQGTTEAFF; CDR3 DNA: TGTGCCAGCAGCTTCCAGGGAACCACTGAAGCTTTCTTT
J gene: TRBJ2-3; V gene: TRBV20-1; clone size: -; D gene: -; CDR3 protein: CSARDGAGVKDTQYF; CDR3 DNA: TGCAGTGCTAGAGATGGGGCAGGGGTCAAAGATACGCAGTATTTT
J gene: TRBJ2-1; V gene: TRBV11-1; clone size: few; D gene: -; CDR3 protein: CASSTQGGEWGSYNEQFF; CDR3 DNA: TGTGCCAGCAGCACTCAGGGCGGGGAATGGGGCTCCTACAATGAGCAGTTCTTC
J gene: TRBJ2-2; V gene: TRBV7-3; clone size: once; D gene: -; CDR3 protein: CASSEKYTGELFF; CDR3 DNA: TGTGCCAGCAGCGAAAAGTACACCGGGGAGCTGTTTTTT
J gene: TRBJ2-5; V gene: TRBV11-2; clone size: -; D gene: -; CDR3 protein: CASSLAGPMAETQYF; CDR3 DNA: TGTGCCAGCAGCTTAGCGGGCCCCATGGCGGAGACCCAGTACTTC
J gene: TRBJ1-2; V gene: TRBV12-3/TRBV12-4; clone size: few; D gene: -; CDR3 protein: CASSQGAGRSGYTF; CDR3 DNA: TGTGCCAGCAGTCAAGGGGCAGGCAGGAGTGGCTACACCTTC
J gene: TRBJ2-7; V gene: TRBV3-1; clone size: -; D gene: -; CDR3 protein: CASSQGPQLEQYF; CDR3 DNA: TGTGCCAGCAGCCAAGGCCCCCAGTTGGAGCAGTACTTC
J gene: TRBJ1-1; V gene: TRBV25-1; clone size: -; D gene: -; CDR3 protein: CASSVIGTGGTEAFF; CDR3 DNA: TGTGCCAGCAGCGTCATAGGAACCGGGGGCACTGAAGCTTTCTTT
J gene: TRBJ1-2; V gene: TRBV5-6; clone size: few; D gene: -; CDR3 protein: CASSQDGYGYTF; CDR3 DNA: TGTGCCAGCAGCCAGGACGGCTATGGCTACACCTTC
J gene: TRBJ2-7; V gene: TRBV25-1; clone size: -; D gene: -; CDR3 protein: CASSEYLAVEQYF; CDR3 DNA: TGTGCCAGCAGTGAATATTTGGCAGTTGAGCAGTACTTC
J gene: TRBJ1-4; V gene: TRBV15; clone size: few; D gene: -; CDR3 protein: CATSREGQGRREKLFF; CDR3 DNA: TGTGCCACCAGCAGAGAGGGCCAGGGGAGACGAGAAAAACTGTTTTTT
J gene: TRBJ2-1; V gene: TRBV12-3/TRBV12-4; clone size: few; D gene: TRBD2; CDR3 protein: CASSPSGRAGEQFF; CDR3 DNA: TGTGCCAGCAGCCCTAGCGGGAGGGCCGGTGAGCAGTTCTTC
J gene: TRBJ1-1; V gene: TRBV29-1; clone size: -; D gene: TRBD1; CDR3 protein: CSVGTGVTEAFF; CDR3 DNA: TGCAGCGTAGGGACAGGGGTGACTGAAGCTTTCTTT
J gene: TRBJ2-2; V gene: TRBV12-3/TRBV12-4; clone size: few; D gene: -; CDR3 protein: CASTTSPGELFF; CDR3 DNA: TGTGCCAGCACCACTAGCCCCGGGGAGCTGTTTTTT
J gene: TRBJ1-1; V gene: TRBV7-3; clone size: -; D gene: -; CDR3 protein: CASSGDPGLEAFF; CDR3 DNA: TGTGCCAGCAGCGGCGACCCGGGACTAGAAGCTTTCTTT
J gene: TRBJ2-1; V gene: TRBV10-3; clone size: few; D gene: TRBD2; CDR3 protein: CAISVGLAGEGNEQFF; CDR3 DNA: TGTGCCATCAGTGTGGGACTAGCGGGAGAGGGCAATGAGCAGTTCTTC
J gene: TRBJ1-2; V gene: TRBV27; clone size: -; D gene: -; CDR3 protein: CASSFVVGGYDGYTF; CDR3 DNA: TGTGCCAGCAGTTTCGTGGTTGGGGGATATGACGGCTACACCTTC
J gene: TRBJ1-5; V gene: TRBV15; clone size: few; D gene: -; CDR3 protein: CATSREFYSNQPQHF; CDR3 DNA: TGTGCCACCAGCAGAGAGTTTTATAGCAATCAGCCCCAGCATTTT
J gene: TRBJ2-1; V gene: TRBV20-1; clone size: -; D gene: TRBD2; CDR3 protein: CSAQKTSGIRNEQFF; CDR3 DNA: TGCAGTGCCCAAAAGACTAGCGGGATACGTAATGAGCAGTTCTTC
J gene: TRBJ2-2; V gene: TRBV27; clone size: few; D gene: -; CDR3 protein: CASSLIAGELFF; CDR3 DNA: TGTGCCAGCAGTTTAATCGCCGGGGAGCTGTTTTTT
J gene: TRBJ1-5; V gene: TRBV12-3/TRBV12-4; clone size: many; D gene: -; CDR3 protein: CASSKQPNQPQHF; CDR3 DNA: TGTGCCAGCAGCAAACAGCCTAATCAGCCCCAGCATTTT
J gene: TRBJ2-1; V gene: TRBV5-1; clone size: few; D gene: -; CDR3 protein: CASSLERSSYNEQFF; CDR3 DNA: TGCGCCAGCAGCTTGGAGCGGAGCTCCTACAATGAGCAGTTCTTC
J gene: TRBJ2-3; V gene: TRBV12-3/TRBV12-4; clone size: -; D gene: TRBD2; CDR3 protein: CASSSQRRAGLTDTQYF; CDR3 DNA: TGTGCCAGCAGTTCACAAAGGCGGGCGGGACTAACAGATACGCAGTATTTT
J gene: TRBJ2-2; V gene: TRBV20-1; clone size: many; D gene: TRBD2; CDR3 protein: CSARGLADTGELFF; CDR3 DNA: TGCAGTGCTAGGGGGCTAGCGGACACCGGGGAGCTGTTTTTT